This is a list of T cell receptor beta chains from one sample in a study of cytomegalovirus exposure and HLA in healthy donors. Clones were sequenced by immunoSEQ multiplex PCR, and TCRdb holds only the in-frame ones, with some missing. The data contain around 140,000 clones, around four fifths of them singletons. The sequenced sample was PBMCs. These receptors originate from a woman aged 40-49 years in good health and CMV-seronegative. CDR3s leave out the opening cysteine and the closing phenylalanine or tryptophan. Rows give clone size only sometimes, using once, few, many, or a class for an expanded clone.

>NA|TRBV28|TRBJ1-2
ASTKDRVRSYGYT
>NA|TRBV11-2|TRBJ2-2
ASSLNRERAGELF
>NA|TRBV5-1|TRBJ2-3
ASSREGADTQY
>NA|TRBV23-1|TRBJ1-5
ASSRRVRVNQPQH
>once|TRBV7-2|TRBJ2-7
ASSSTGTTYYEQY
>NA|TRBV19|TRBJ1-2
ASSQDRPPYGYT
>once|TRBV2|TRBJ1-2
ASSEVSPGYT
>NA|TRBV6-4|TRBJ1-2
ASSDSSFGDRGYWDGYT
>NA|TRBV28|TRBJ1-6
ASSLQLSGRGSPLH
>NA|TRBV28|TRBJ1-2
ASSFSGQGSPYGYT
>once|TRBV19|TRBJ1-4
ASSIAGEEKLF
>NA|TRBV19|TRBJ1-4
ASSPRQPSNEKLF
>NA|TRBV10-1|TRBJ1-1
ASSESGGPEAF
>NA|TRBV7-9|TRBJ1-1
ASKLIQGTEAF
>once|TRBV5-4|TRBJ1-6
ASSFWHYNSPLH
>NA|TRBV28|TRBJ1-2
ASMPGVRSGYT
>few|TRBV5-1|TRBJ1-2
ASSPGGEYGYT
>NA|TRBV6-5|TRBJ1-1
ASRSGTGGYTEAF
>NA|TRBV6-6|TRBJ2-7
ASSYGTGLYEQY
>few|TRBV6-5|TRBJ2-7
ARGRALLCEQY
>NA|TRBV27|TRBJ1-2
ASSLSGHPNYGYT
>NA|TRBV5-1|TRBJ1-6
ASSGDRADSPLH
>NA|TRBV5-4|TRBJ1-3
ASSPGASSGNTIY
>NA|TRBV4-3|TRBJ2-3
ASSQESVLTDTQY
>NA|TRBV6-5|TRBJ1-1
ASRNTRGTEAF
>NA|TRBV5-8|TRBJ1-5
ASSLAGQPQH
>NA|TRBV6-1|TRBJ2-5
ASLVTGSQY
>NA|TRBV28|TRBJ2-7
ASGLTGFGLYEQY
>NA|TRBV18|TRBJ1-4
ASSPLRTGGGNEKLF
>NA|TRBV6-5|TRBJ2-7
ASKRTEDYEQY
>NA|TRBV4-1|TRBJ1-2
ASNQHNQQGAPDYGYT
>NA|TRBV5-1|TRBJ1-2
ASTQAGGPTNYGYT
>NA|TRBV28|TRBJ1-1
ASSPHSNTEAF
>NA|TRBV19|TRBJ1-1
ASKIGTGLNTEAF
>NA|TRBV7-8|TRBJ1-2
ASSQRDSSPNYGYT
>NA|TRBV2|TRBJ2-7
ASSVWGDASYEQY
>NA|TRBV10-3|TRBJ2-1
AISESSPNEQF
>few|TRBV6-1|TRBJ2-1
ASSLGGGYNEQF
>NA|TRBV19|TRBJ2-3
ASSARRTSGGAIRNTDTQY
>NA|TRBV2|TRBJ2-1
ASTLHNEQF
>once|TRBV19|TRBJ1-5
ASSIGRTGEHQPQH
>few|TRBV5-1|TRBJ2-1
ASSNSGTKMNEQF
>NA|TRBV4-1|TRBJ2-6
ASSREDRTGANVLT
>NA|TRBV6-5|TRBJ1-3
ASGASQGTIY
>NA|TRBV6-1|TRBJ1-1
ASSEGHGTEAF
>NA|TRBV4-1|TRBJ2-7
ASSQGVTAPYEQY